The entry below describes one T cell receptor (beta chain). The antigen remains undetermined. Between the trimmed V and J ends, which lost 4 bases and 1 base, there was a span of 7 bases. CDR3 length: 13 amino acids. Germline V lookup: CDR1 MNHNS, CDR2 SASEGT. The sample originates from a study of cytomegalovirus exposure and HLA in healthy donors. Study results and caveats: A later analysis linked a missense DCLRE1C variant to TCR beta V- and J-gene trimming. The productive fraction for most TCR beta V segments was about 87% or about 30% in an earlier analysis. Cytomegalovirus status was reportedly diagnosed by the classifier with high sensitivity and specificity. The study put 150 or so TCR beta chains on its list as cytomegalovirus-associated.

PCR used 60 Vbeta primers and 13 Jbeta primers. Clones were read by immunoSEQ multiplex PCR, and TCRdb kept only the in-frame ones, dropping some. This sample has 140,000 or so clones, with approximately 80% found just once. The clonotype originates from a middle-aged man in good health and CMV-seronegative. J is TRBJ1-1 and V is TRBV6-1, with D possibly being TRBD1 (5 bases). The sequenced sample consisted of PBMCs. The CDR3 coding sequence is TGTGCCAGCAGTGTACAGGAGAACACTGAAGCTTTCTTT. This encodes CASSVQENTEAFF.